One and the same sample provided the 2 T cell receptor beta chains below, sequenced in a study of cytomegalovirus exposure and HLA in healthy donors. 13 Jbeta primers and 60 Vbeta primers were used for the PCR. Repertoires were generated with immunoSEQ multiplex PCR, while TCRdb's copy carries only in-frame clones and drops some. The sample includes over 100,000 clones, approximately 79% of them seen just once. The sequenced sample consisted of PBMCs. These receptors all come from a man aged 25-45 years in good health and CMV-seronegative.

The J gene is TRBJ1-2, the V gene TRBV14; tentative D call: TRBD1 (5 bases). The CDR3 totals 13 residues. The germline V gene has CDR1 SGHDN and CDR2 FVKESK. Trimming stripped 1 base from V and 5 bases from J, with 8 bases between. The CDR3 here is CASSQVREYGYTF. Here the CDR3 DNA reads TGTGCCAGCAGCCAAGTCAGGGAATATGGCTACACCTTC.

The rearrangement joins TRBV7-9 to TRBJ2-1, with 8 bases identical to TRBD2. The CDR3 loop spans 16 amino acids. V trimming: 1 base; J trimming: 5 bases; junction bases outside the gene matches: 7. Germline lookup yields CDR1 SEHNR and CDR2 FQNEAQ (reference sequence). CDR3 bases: TGTGCCAGCAGCTTAGTCGGAGCGGGGGCCCACAATGAGCAGTTCTTC. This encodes CASSLVGAGAHNEQFF.